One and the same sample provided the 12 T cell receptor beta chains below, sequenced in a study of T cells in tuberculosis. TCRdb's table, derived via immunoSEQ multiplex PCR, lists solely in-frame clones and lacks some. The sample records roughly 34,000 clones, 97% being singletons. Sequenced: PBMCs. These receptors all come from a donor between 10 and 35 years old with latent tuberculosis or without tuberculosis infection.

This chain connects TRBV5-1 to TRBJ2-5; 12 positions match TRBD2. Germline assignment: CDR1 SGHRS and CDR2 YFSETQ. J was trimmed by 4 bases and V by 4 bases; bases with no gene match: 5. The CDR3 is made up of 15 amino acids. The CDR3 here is CASSPGLAGLETQYF. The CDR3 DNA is TGCGCCAGCAGCCCCGGACTAGCGGGATTAGAGACCCAGTACTTC. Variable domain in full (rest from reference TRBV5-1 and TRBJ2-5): KAGVTQTPRYLIKTRGQQVTLSCSPISGHRSVSWYQQTPGQGLQFLFEYFSETQRNKGNFPGRFSGRQFSNSRSEMNVSTLELGDSALYLCASSPGLAGLETQYFGPGTRLLVL.

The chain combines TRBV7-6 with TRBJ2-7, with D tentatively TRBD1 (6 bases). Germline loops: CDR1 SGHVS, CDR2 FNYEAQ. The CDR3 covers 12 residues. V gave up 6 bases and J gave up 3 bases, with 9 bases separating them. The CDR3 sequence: CASRKGDYEQYF. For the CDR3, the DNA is TGTGCCAGCAGGAAGGGGGACTACGAGCAGTACTTC.

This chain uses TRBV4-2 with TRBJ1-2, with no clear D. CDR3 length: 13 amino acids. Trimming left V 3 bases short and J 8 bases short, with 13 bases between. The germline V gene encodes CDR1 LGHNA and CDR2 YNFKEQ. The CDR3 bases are TGTGCCAGCAGCCATACAGCAGGTGACGGCTACACCTTC. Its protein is CASSHTAGDGYTF.

CDR3 loop: CASSIGQVRETQYF. The CDR3 DNA sequence: TGTGCCAGCTCAATAGGACAGGTCCGGGAGACCCAGTACTTC. The V and J genes are TRBV18 and TRBJ2-5, with 7 positions matching TRBD1. The germline V gene has CDR1 KGHSH and CDR2 LQKENI. The CDR3 extends over 14 amino acids. With V trimmed by 5 bases and J by 5 bases, 8 bases remained unmatched.

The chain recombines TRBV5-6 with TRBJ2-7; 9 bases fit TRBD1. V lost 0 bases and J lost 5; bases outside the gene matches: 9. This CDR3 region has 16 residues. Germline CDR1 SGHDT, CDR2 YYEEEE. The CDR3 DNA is TGTGCCAGCAGCTTGGCCCCTACAGGGGGCCAGGACGAGCAGTACTTC. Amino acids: CASSLAPTGGQDEQYF.

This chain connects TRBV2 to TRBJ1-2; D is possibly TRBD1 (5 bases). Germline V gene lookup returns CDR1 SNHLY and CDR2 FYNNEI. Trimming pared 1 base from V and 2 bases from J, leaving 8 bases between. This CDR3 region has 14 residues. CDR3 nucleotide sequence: TGTGCCAGCAGTGAAGAGGGGATCAACTATGGCTACACCTTC. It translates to CASSEEGINYGYTF.

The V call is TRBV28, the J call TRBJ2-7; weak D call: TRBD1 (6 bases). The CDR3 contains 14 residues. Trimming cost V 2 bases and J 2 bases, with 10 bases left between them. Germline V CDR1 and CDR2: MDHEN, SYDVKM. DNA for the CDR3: TGTGCCAGCAGTTTAGTTCAGGGGACCTACGAGCAGTACTTC. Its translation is CASSLVQGTYEQYF.

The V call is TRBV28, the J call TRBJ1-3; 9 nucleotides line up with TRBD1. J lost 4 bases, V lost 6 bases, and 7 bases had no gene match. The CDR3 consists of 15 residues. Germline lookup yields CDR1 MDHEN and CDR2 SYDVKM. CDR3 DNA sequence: TGTGCCAGCAGGCTACAGGGGGCCAGCGGAAACACCATATATTTT. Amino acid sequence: CASRLQGASGNTIYF.

CDR3 DNA sequence: TGTGCCAGCAGTGAAGGGAGGGCAGGGGAGCTGTTTTTT. Amino acid sequence: CASSEGRAGELFF. The chain is built from TRBV6-1 and TRBJ2-2, with TRBD2 as a possible D gene (6 bases). This CDR3 contains 13 residues. V was shortened by 1 base and J by 8 bases, with 8 bases between the two germline ends. CDR1 and CDR2 (germline): MNHNS, SASEGT.

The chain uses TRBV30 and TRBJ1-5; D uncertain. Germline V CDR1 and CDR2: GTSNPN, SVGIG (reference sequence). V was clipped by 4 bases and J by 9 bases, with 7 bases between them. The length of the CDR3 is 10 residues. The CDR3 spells CAWILRPQHF. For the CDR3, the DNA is TGTGCCTGGATTCTACGGCCCCAGCATTTT.

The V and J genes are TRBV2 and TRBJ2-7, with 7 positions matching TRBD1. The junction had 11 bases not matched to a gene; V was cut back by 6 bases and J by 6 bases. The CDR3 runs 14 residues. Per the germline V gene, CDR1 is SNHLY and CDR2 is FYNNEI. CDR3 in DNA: TGTGCCAGCAGCGTTTTGACAGGGTTTGGCGAGCAGTACTTC. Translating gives CASSVLTGFGEQYF.

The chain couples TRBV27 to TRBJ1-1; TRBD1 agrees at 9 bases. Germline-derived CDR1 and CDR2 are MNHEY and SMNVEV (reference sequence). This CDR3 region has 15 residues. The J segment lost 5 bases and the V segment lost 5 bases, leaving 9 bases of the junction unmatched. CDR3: CASSPPTGGRTEAFF. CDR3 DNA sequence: TGTGCCAGCAGTCCGCCGACAGGGGGAAGGACTGAAGCTTTCTTT.